These T cell receptor beta chains were read from a single sample in a study of T cell repertoires in cytomegalovirus infection. The antigens of these receptors remain unknown. TCRdb ran MiXCR on the reads and lists one entry per CDR3 protein. The sample carries hundreds of thousands of distinct CDR3 sequences, 30% to 40% recorded once. The material was cultured CD8+ T cells from PBMCs, obtained from culture after CMV antigen stimulation. The source is a human donor in good health (CMV status not recorded). Some clones in this sample may be carry-over from other donors' samples. Both conserved end residues are part of each CDR3. The order of the fields is D gene, V gene, clone size, J gene, CDR3 protein, CDR3 DNA. The D gene is left open where the match is weak. Size values are once, few and many counts, or a class for expanded clones, and some rows have none.

>TRBD1|TRBV7-2|many|TRBJ1-1
CASSLSREWDRVSEAFF
TGTGCCAGCAGCTTAAGTAGGGAGTGGGACAGGGTTTCTGAAGCTTTCTTT
>TRBD2|TRBV6-1|-|TRBJ2-5
CASSEARAGPLETQYF
TGTGCCAGCAGTGAAGCAAGAGCGGGACCGTTGGAGACCCAGTACTTC
>TRBD1|TRBV7-2|many|TRBJ2-1
CASTSSMGRGLGYLYNEQFF
TGTGCCAGCACCTCCTCAATGGGCAGGGGGCTCGGGTATTTGTACAATGAGCAGTTCTTC
>-|TRBV6-2/TRBV6-3|few|TRBJ2-1
CASISGLPYNEQFF
TGTGCCAGCATTTCGGGGCTTCCCTACAATGAGCAGTTCTTC
>-|TRBV9|-|TRBJ1-1
CASSVMSIRELNTEAFF
TGTGCCAGCAGCGTTATGTCGATCCGAGAACTGAACACTGAAGCTTTCTTT
>-|TRBV7-9|-|TRBJ2-3
CASSMTRTDTQYF
TGTGCCAGCAGCATGACCCGCACAGATACGCAGTATTTT
>TRBD1|TRBV10-3|many|TRBJ1-5
CAISERMTGLSNQPQHF
TGTGCCATCAGTGAGCGGATGACAGGGCTTAGCAATCAGCCCCAGCATTTT
>-|TRBV12-3/TRBV12-4|-|TRBJ2-5
CASSFGTVQETQYF
TGTGCCAGCAGTTTCGGGACGGTACAAGAGACCCAGTACTTC
>-|TRBV27|-|TRBJ2-1
CASSFTSRNEQFF
TGTGCCAGCAGTTTTACCTCGCGCAATGAGCAGTTCTTC
>-|TRBV4-3|once|TRBJ2-3
CASSQGAGHADTQYF
TGCGCCAGCAGCCAAGGGGCGGGGCACGCAGATACGCAGTATTTT
>TRBD1|TRBV15|once|TRBJ1-4
CATSRATGRNEKLFF
TGTGCCACCAGCAGGGCGACAGGGAGGAATGAAAAACTGTTTTTT
>-|TRBV7-3|-|TRBJ1-2
CASSPPVQGGGAYGYTF
TGTGCCAGCAGCCCCCCTGTGCAGGGCGGTGGGGCCTATGGCTACACCTTC
>-|TRBV7-6|few|TRBJ1-6
CASSSREGPNSPLHF
TGTGCCAGCAGCTCTCGGGAGGGGCCCAATTCACCCCTCCACTTT
>-|TRBV9|-|TRBJ2-1
CASSVVTGAGNEQFF
TGTGCCAGCAGCGTAGTCACCGGGGCGGGGAATGAGCAGTTCTTC
>-|TRBV11-3|few|TRBJ2-1
CASSLYTNNEQFF
TGTGCCAGCAGCCTCTACACGAACAATGAGCAGTTCTTC
>TRBD2|TRBV27|-|TRBJ2-3
CASSLWGLAGGPTHTDTQYF
TGTGCCAGCAGTTTATGGGGACTAGCGGGGGGGCCTACCCACACAGATACGCAGTATTTT
>TRBD2|TRBV12-3/TRBV12-4|-|TRBJ2-5
CANSSGLAGDQETQYF
TGTGCCAACAGTTCGGGACTAGCGGGTGACCAAGAGACCCAGTACTTC
>TRBD1|TRBV7-8|many|TRBJ2-3
CASTSRRQGDTDTQYF
TGTGCCAGCACCTCCCGGCGGCAGGGGGACACAGATACGCAGTATTTT
>-|TRBV7-9|few|TRBJ1-5
CASTPGGEPQHF
TGTGCCAGCACCCCGGGGGGGGAGCCCCAGCATTTT
>TRBD1|TRBV2|-|TRBJ2-5
CASREFWDRQETQYF
TGTGCCAGCAGGGAGTTTTGGGACAGACAAGAGACCCAGTACTTC
>-|TRBV4-1|few|TRBJ1-3
CASSQNRASGNTIYF
TGCGCCAGCAGCCAGAACCGCGCATCTGGAAACACCATATATTTT
>-|TRBV19|few|TRBJ2-3
CASSRRTAYRDTQYF
TGTGCCAGTAGTAGAAGGACAGCGTATAGAGATACGCAGTATTTT
>-|TRBV7-9|few|TRBJ2-1
CASSSIGYKRDEQFF
TGTGCCAGCAGCTCAATCGGATATAAGAGGGATGAGCAGTTCTTC
>-|TRBV6-1|-|TRBJ2-1
CASSEPASRGEQFF
TGTGCCAGCAGTGAACCAGCCTCGAGGGGTGAGCAGTTCTTC
>-|TRBV5-3|few|TRBJ1-1
CAYAAVGERNTEAFF
TGTGCCTACGCTGCCGTAGGGGAGCGGAACACTGAAGCTTTCTTT
>TRBD2|TRBV6-5|-|TRBJ2-1
CASSYSWSGDGYNEQFF
TGTGCCAGCAGTTACTCCTGGAGCGGGGACGGCTACAATGAGCAGTTCTTC
>-|TRBV29-1|few|TRBJ1-2
CSVDRADGNYGYTF
TGCAGCGTTGATCGGGCAGACGGCAACTATGGCTACACCTTC
>-|TRBV12-3/TRBV12-4|few|TRBJ2-5
CASSFALQETQYF
TGTGCCAGCAGTTTTGCCCTTCAAGAGACCCAGTACTTC
>TRBD1|TRBV7-9|few|TRBJ1-2
CASSLGQGAINGYTF
TGTGCCAGCAGCTTAGGTCAGGGGGCCATAAATGGCTACACCTTC
>-|TRBV7-8|many|TRBJ1-1
CASSHSESRVLTEAFF
TGTGCCAGCAGCCACTCCGAGTCCAGGGTTCTCACTGAAGCTTTCTTT
>TRBD1|TRBV7-2|many|TRBJ2-7
CASSTDRAHEQYF
TGTGCCAGCAGCACTGACAGGGCCCACGAGCAGTACTTC
>TRBD1|TRBV7-9|many|TRBJ1-4
CASSSRDRENEKLFF
TGTGCCAGCAGCTCCCGGGACAGGGAAAATGAAAAACTGTTTTTT
>TRBD1|TRBV9|few|TRBJ2-5
CASSVDSGQGGETQYF
TGTGCCAGCAGCGTAGACTCCGGACAGGGAGGAGAGACCCAGTACTTC
>TRBD1|TRBV5-4|few|TRBJ1-4
CASSCEPGQGCEKLFF
TGTGCCAGCAGCTGTGAACCGGGACAGGGGTGTGAAAAACTGTTTTTT
>-|TRBV7-6|-|TRBJ1-1
CASSSLLGTPMNTEAFF
TGTGCCAGCAGCTCCCTACTTGGGACACCTATGAACACTGAAGCTTTCTTT
>-|TRBV12-3/TRBV12-4|-|TRBJ2-7
CASSYELLANEQYF
TGTGCCAGCAGTTATGAGTTGTTGGCCAACGAGCAGTACTTC
>-|TRBV13|-|TRBJ2-1
CASSLGGASEQFF
TGTGCCAGCAGCTTAGGAGGGGCAAGTGAGCAGTTCTTC
>-|TRBV6-1|few|TRBJ2-3
CASGGAYTDTQYF
TGTGCCAGCGGTGGGGCCTACACAGATACGCAGTATTTT
>-|TRBV7-6|few|TRBJ2-1
CASSWAGTYNEQFF
TGTGCCAGCAGCTGGGCAGGAACCTACAATGAGCAGTTCTTC
>-|TRBV6-5|few|TRBJ1-2
CASSYSRQGMDYGYTF
TGTGCCAGCAGTTACTCGAGGCAGGGTATGGACTATGGCTACACCTTC
>-|TRBV7-9|few|TRBJ2-1
CASGDWDNEQFF
TGTGCCAGCGGCGACTGGGACAATGAGCAGTTCTTC
>TRBD2|TRBV12-3/TRBV12-4|few|TRBJ2-6
CASSFTLAGGPGANVLTF
TGTGCCAGCAGTTTCACCCTAGCGGGGGGGCCTGGGGCCAACGTCCTGACTTTC
>-|TRBV7-4|-|TRBJ1-2
CASSLGGTNGYTF
TGTGCCAGCAGCTTAGGAGGGACCAATGGCTACACCTTC
>-|TRBV5-4|-|TRBJ1-5
CASSLGGSRQPQHF
TGTGCCAGCAGCTTGGGCGGGTCTCGCCAGCCCCAGCATTTT
>TRBD1|TRBV6-6|few|TRBJ2-1
CASRSGTGDEQFF
TGTGCCAGCAGGTCCGGGACAGGGGATGAGCAGTTCTTC
>-|TRBV12-3/TRBV12-4|few|TRBJ2-1
CASRFRGLEQFF
TGTGCCAGCAGATTCAGGGGACTCGAGCAGTTCTTC
>-|TRBV19|-|TRBJ2-7
CASSTGLSGGSYEQYF
TGTGCCAGTAGTACCGGACTTTCTGGGGGCTCCTACGAGCAGTACTTC
>TRBD1|TRBV12-3/TRBV12-4|few|TRBJ1-4
CASSGRTGNEKLFF
TGTGCCAGCAGTGGTAGGACAGGGAATGAAAAACTGTTTTTT
>TRBD1|TRBV4-1|-|TRBJ2-5
CASSQDMASGTGLQETQYF
TGCGCCAGCAGCCAAGATATGGCCTCCGGGACAGGGTTGCAAGAGACCCAGTACTTC
>-|TRBV19|-|TRBJ1-2
CASSIWSGGYGYTF
TGTGCCAGTAGTATTTGGTCCGGAGGCTATGGCTACACCTTC
>TRBD1|TRBV9|few|TRBJ1-1
CASSVPTGAVSEAFF
TGTGCCAGCAGCGTACCGACAGGGGCTGTCTCTGAAGCTTTCTTT
>TRBD1|TRBV7-2|many|TRBJ1-1
CASSPVPGQGTNTEAFF
TGTGCCAGCAGCCCAGTCCCGGGACAGGGGACGAACACTGAAGCTTTCTTT
>TRBD1|TRBV19|-|TRBJ1-1
CASSIQGADEAFF
TGTGCCAGTAGTATACAGGGGGCTGATGAAGCTTTCTTT
>TRBD2|TRBV7-9|few|TRBJ2-5
CASSFLAEETQYF
TGTGCCAGCAGCTTCCTAGCGGAGGAGACCCAGTACTTC